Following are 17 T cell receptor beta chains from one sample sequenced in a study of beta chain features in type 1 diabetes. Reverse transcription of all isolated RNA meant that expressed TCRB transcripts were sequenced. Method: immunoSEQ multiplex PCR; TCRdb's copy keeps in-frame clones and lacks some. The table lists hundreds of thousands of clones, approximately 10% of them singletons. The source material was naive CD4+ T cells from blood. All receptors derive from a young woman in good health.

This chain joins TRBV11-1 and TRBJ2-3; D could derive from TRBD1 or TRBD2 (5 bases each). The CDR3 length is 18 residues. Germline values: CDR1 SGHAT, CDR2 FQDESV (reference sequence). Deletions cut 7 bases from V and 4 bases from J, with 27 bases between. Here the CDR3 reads CASTPINRDVGRADTQYF. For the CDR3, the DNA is TGTGCCAGCACACCAATAAACCGGGACGTGGGAAGGGCAGATACGCAGTATTTT. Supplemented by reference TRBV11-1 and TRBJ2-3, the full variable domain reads EAEVAQSPRYKITEKSQAVAFWCDPISGHATLYWYRQILGQGPELLVQFQDESVVDDSQLPKDRFSAERLKGVDSTLKIQPAELGDSAMYLCASTPINRDVGRADTQYFGPGTRLTVL.

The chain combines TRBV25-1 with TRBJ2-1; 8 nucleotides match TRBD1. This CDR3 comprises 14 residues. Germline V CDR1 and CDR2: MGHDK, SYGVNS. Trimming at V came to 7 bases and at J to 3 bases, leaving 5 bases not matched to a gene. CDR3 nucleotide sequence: TGTGCCAGCACAGGGGGCCGCGGCTACAATGAGCAGTTCTTC. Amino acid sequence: CASTGGRGYNEQFF.

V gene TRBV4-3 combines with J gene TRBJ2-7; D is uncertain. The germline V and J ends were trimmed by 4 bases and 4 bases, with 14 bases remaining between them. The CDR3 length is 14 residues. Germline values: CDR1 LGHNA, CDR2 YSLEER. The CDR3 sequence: CASSPHGTSYEQYF. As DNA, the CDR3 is TGCGCCAGCAGCCCCCACGGAACCAGTTACGAGCAGTACTTC.

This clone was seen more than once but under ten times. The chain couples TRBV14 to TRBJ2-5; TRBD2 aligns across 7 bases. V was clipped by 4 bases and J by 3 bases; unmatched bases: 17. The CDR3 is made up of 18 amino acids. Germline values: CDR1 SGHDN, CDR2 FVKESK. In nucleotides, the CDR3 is TGTGCCAGCAGCCTGGGGAGGAGCGGGGCCCTGAGGAAAGAGACCCAGTACTTC. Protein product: CASSLGRSGALRKETQYF.

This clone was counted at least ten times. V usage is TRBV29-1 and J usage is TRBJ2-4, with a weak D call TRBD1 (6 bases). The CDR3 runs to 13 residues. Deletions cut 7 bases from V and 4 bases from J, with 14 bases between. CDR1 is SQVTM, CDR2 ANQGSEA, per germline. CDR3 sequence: CSADGGGKNIQYF. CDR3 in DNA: TGCAGCGCCGATGGGGGCGGGAAAAACATTCAGTACTTC.

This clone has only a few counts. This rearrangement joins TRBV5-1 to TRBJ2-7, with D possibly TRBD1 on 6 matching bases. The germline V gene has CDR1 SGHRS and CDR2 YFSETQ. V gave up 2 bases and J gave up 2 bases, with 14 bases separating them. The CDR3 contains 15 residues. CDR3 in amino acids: CASSFGPQGTYEQYF. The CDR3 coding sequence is TGCGCCAGCAGCTTTGGTCCACAGGGCACCTACGAGCAGTACTTC.

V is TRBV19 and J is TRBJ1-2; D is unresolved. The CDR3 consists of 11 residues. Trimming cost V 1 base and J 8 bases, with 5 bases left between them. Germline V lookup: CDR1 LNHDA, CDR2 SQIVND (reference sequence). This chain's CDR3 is CASSIAHGYTF. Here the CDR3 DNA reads TGTGCCAGTAGTATAGCTCACGGCTACACCTTC.

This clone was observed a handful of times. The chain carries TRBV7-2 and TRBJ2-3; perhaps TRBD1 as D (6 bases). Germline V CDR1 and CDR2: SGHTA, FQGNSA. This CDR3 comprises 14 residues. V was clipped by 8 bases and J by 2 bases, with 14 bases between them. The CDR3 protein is CASGGPPVTDTQYF. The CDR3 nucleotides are TGTGCCAGCGGGGGCCCGCCGGTCACAGATACGCAGTATTTT.

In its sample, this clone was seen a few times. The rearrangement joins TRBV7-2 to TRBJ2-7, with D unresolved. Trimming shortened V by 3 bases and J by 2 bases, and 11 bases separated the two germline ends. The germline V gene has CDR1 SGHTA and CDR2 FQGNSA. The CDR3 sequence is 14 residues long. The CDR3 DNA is TGTGCCAGCAGCTTGGCTTGGCCTCCCTACGAGCAGTACTTC. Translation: CASSLAWPPYEQYF.

The CDR3: CASSARGGGYQETQYF. CDR3 DNA sequence: TGTGCCAGCAGCGCCAGAGGGGGAGGGTACCAAGAGACCCAGTACTTC. This rearrangement joins TRBV9 to TRBJ2-5; tentative D call: TRBD2 (7 bases). V was trimmed by 3 bases and J by 0 bases, leaving 15 bases between them. Germline V gives CDR1 SGDLS, CDR2 YYNGEE. This CDR3 contains 16 residues. The variable domain in full, with the rest retrieved from reference TRBV9 and TRBJ2-5, is DSGVTQTPKHLITATGQRVTLRCSPRSGDLSVYWYQQSLDQGLQFLIQYYNGEERAKGNILERFSAQQFPDLHSELNLSSLELGDSALYFCASSARGGGYQETQYFGPGTRLLVL.

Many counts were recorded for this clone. CDR3 protein: CASNIRGGGQQYF. In DNA, the CDR3 is TGTGCCTCCAATATCAGGGGCGGCGGGCAGCAGTACTTC. The V and J genes are TRBV30 and TRBJ2-7; weak D call: TRBD1 (6 bases). The germline CDR1 and CDR2 sequences are GTSNPN and SVGIG (reference sequence). This CDR3 has 13 residues. V was pared by 7 bases and J by 8 bases, with 21 bases between. The full variable domain, with the rest looked up from reference TRBV30 and TRBJ2-7, is SQTIHQWPATLVQPVGSPLSLECTVEGTSNPNLYWYRQAAGRGLQLLFYSVGIGQISSEVPQNLSASRPQDRQFILSSKKLLLSDSGFYLCASNIRGGGQQYFGPGTRLTVT.

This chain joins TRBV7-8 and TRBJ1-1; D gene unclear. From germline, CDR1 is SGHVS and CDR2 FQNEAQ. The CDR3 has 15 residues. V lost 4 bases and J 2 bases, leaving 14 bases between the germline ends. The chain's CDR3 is CASSSSPRQNTEAFF. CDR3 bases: TGTGCCAGCAGCTCAAGTCCCAGACAAAACACTGAAGCTTTCTTT.

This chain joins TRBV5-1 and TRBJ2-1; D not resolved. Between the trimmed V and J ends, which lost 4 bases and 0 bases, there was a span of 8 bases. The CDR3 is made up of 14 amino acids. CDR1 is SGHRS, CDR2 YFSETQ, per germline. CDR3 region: CASSPQSSYNEQFF. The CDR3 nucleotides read TGCGCCAGCAGCCCCCAGAGCTCCTACAATGAGCAGTTCTTC.

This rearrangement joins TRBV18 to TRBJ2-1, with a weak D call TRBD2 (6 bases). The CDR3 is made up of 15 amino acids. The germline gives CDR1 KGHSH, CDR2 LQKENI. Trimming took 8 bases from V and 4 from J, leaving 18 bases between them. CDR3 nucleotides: TGTGCCAGCCTCAACGTCGGGACTGGGTACAATGAGCAGTTCTTC. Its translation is CASLNVGTGYNEQFF.

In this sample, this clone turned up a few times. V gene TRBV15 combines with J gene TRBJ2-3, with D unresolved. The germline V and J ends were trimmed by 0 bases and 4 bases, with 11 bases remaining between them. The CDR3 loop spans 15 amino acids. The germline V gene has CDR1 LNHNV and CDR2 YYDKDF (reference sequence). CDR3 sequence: CATSRDTGTSDTQYF. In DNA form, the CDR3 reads TGTGCCACCAGCAGAGATACTGGAACCTCAGATACGCAGTATTTT.

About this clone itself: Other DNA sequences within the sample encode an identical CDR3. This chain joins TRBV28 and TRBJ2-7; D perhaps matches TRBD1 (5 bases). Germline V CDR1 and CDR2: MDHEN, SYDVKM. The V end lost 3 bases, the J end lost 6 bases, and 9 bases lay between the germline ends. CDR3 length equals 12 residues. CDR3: CASSFRQGEQYV. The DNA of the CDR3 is TGTGCCAGCAGTTTTCGTCAGGGCGAGCAGTACGTC.

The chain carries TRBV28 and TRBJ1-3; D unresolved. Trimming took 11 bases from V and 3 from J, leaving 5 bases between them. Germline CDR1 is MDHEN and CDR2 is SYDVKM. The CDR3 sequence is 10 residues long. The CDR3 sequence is CAPGGNTIYF. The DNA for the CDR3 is TGTGCCCCCGGTGGAAACACCATATATTTT.